The source of this TCR beta chain is a study of cytomegalovirus exposure and HLA in healthy donors. The PCR employed 60 Vbeta primers together with 13 Jbeta primers. Here immunoSEQ multiplex PCR was the method, and the copy in TCRdb shows in-frame clones only, minus some. The sample shows roughly 120,000 clones, approximately 80% of them seen only once. The CDR3 sequence is 16 residues long. Trimming took off 3 bases at V and 3 bases at J, with 17 bases between the two ends. The germline V gene encodes CDR1 SEHNR and CDR2 FQNEAQ (reference sequence). The source of this sequence is a woman in her thirties in good health and CMV-seropositive. Sequenced input: PBMCs. The rearrangement joins TRBV7-9 to TRBJ1-1; D is possibly TRBD1 (5 bases). DNA of the CDR3: TGTGCCAGCAGCTTGGGCGCAGGGAGGTCGGACACTGAAGCTTTCTTT. Its translation is CASSLGAGRSDTEAFF.